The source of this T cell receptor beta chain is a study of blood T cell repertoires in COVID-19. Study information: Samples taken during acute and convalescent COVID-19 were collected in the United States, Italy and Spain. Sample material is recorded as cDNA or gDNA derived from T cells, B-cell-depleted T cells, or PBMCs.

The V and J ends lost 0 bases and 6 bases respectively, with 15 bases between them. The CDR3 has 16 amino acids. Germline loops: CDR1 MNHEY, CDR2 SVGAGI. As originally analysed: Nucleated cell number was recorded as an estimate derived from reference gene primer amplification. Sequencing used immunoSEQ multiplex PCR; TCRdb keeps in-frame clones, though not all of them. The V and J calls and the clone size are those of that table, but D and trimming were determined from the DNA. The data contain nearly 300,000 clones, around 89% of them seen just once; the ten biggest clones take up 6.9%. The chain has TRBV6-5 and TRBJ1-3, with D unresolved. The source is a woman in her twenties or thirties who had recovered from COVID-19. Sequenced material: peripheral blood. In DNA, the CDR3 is TGTGCCAGCAGTTACTCCTTTGGAGGCTCGAAAAACACCATATATTTT. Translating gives CASSYSFGGSKNTIYF.